This T cell receptor beta chain was retrieved from a study of T cell responses to AZD1222 COVID-19 vaccine. V lost 6 bases and J lost 8; bases outside the gene matches: 12. The CDR3 covers 15 residues. Per the germline V gene, CDR1 is MNHEY and CDR2 is SVGAGI. With respect to this clone: What it binds is unknown.

Assay used: immunoSEQ multiplex PCR; TCRdb lists only in-frame clones, some missing. The data hold 70,000 to 95,000 clones, with roughly nine tenths observed a single time. Study conclusions and caveats: There were mostly white British donors and more females than males, and clonal diversity was possibly underestimated. A rise in Spike-specific TCR breadth and depth followed two AZD1222 doses.

The chain recombines TRBV6-5 with TRBJ2-2; 7 nucleotides match TRBD1. This TCR was sampled from an adult who received the AZD1222 COVID-19 vaccine. The specimen was peripheral blood, collected 28 days after the second AZD1222 dose. The CDR3 sequence is CASRGTTGSGGELFF. The CDR3 DNA sequence: TGTGCCAGCAGGGGTACGACAGGGTCGGGAGGGGAGCTGTTTTTT.